The clone carrying this T cell receptor (beta chain) has ten or more counts. What it recognizes is unknown. One junction end does not reproduce the germline sequence, and a read error may be involved. TCRdb recomputed calls from the multiplex PCR reads with MiXCR, one row per CDR3 protein. The sample records about 180,000 distinct CDR3 sequences, 30% to 35% being singletons. This sample was included in a study of breast tumors, draining lymph nodes, adjacent tissues. Study-level points and caveats: Compared with basal-like, luminal-like tumors shared significantly more repertoire with nontumor tissue. Tumors had less TCR diversity than lymph nodes, more than nontumor tissue. That most tumor T cells come from lymph nodes remained unproven.

Samples came from axillary lymph nodes draining the breast cancer. The germline CDR1 and CDR2 sequences are SGHTA and FQGNSA. The CDR3 extends over 15 amino acids. This TCR derives from a female donor with breast cancer. Some clones in this sample may be carry-over from other donors' samples. What was sequenced was axillary lymph node tissue. V gene TRBV7-2 combines with J gene TRBJ1-2; D is uncertain. In DNA, the CDR3 is TGTGCCAGCAGCTTTAGTCCCTCCGAGGTATATGGCTACCCCTTC. Its translation is CASSFSPSEVYGYPF. The entire variable domain, with the rest obtained from reference TRBV7-2 and TRBJ1-2, is as follows: GAGVSQSPSNKVTEKGKDVELRCDPISGHTALYWYRQSLGQGLEFLIYFQGNSAPDKSGLPSDRFSAERTGGSVSTLTIQRTQQEDSAVYLCASSFSPSEVYGYPFGSGTRLTVV.